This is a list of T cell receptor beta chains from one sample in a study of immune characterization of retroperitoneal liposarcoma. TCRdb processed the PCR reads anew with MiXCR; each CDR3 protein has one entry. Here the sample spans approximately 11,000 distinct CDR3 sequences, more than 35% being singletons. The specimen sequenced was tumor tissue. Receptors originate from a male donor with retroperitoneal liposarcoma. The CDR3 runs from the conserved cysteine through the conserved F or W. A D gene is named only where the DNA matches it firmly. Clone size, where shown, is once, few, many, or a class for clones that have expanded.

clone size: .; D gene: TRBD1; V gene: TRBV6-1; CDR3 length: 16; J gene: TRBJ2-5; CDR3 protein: CASSAPGQGAWETQYF; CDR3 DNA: TGTGCCAGCAGCGCCCCGGGACAGGGGGCTTGGGAGACCCAGTACTTC
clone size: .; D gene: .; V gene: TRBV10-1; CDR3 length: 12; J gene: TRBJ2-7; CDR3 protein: CASSGGTYEQYF; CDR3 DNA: TGCGCCAGCTCCGGCGGAACCTACGAGCAGTACTTC
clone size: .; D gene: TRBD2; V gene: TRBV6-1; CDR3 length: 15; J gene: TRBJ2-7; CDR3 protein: CASTIGTSHTYEQYF; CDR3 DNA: TGTGCCAGCACAATCGGGACTAGTCATACCTACGAGCAGTACTTC
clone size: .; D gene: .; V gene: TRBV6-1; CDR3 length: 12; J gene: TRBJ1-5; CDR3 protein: CASRGGNQPQHF; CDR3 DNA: TGTGCCAGCAGGGGTGGCAATCAGCCCCAGCATTTT
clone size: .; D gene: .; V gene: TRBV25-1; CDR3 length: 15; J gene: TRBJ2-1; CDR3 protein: CASSELGIDYNEQFF; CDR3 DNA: TGTGCCAGCAGTGAACTAGGAATCGACTACAATGAGCAGTTCTTC
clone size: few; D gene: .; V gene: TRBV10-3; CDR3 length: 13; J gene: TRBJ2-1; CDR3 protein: CASSVDREGEQFF; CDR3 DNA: TGTGCCAGCAGTGTGGACAGGGAGGGGGAGCAGTTCTTC
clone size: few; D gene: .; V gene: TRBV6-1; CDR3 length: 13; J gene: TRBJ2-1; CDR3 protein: CASAEGSSYEQFF; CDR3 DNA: TGTGCTTCCGCCGAGGGCAGCTCCTACGAGCAGTTCTTC
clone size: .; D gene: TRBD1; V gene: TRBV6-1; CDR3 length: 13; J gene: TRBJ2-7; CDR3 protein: CASKETGTYEQYF; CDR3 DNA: TGTGCCAGCAAGGAGACAGGGACGTACGAGCAGTACTTC
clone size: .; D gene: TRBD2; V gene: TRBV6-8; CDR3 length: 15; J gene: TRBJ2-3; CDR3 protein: CASSYSAGGADTQYF; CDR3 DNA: TGTGCCAGCAGTTACTCGGCGGGGGGGGCGGATACGCAGTATTTT
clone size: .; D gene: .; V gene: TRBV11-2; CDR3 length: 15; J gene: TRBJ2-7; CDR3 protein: CASSSWGGQYYEQYF; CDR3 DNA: TGTGCCAGCAGCTCATGGGGGGGACAGTACTACGAGCAGTACTTC
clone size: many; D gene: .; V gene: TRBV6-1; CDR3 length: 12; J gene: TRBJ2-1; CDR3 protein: CASSHDGETQFF; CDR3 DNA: TGTGCCAGCAGTCACGATGGAGAGACCCAGTTCTTC
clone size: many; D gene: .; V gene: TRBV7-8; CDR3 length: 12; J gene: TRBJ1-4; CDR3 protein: CASSLVWGKLFF; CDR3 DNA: TGTGCCAGCAGCTTAGTTTGGGGAAAACTGTTTTTT
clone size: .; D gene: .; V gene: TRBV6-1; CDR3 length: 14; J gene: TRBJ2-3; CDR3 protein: CATIQGAALNTQYF; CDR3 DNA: TGTGCCACCATACAGGGAGCCGCACTGAATACGCAGTATTTT
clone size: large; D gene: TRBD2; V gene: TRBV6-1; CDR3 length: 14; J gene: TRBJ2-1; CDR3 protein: CASSTGLAGVGQFF; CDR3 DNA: TGTGCCAGCAGTACTGGACTAGCGGGAGTGGGGCAGTTCTTC
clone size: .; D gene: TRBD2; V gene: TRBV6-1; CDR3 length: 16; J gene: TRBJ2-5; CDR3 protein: CASSEARASGQETQYF; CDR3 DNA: TGTGCCAGCAGTGAAGCCCGGGCTAGCGGACAAGAGACCCAGTACTTC
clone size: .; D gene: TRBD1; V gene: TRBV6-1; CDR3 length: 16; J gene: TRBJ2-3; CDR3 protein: CASSEREGTVTDTQYF; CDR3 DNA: TGTGCCAGCAGTGAAAGGGAAGGGACAGTGACAGATACGCAGTATTTT
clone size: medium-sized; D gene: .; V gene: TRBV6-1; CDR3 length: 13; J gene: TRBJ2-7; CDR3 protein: CASRPHRTYEQYF; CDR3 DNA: TGTGCCAGCAGACCCCATAGGACCTACGAGCAGTACTTC
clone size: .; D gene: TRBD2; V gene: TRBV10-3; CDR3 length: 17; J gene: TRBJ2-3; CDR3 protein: CAIREGRSGSGTDTQYF; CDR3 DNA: TGTGCCATCAGGGAGGGTCGTAGCGGGAGTGGCACAGATACGCAGTATTTT
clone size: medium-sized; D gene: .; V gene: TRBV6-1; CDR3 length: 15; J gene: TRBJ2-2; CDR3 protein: CASRLQSGIPGELFF; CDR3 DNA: TGTGCCAGCAGACTCCAGTCCGGAATTCCCGGGGAGCTGTTTTTT
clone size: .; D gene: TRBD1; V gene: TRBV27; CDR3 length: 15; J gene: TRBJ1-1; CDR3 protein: CASSSTGGAATEAFF; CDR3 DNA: TGTGCCAGCAGTAGTACAGGGGGGGCGGCCACTGAAGCTTTCTTT
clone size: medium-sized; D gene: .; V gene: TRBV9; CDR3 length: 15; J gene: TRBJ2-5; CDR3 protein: CASSVGDAAQETQYF; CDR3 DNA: TGTGCCAGCAGCGTAGGAGATGCAGCCCAAGAGACCCAGTACTTC
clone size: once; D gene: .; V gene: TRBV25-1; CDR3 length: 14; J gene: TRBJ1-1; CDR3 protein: CASSESTVQPEAFF; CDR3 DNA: TGTGCCAGCAGTGAATCCACAGTCCAGCCTGAAGCTTTCTTT
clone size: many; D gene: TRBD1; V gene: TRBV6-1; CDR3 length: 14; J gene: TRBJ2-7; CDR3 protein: CASSVRDRVYEQYF; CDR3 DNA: TGTGCCAGCAGTGTAAGGGACAGGGTCTACGAGCAGTACTTC
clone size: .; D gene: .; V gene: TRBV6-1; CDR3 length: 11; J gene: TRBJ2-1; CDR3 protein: CASSPVGEQFF; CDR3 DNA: TGTGCCAGCAGCCCCGTAGGTGAGCAGTTCTTC
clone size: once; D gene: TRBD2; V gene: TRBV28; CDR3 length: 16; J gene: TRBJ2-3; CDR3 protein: CASTKGLAGAWDTQYF; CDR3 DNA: TGTGCCAGCACCAAGGGACTAGCGGGAGCATGGGATACGCAGTATTTT
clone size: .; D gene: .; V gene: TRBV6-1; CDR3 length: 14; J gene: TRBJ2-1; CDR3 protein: CASVGGDSSYEQFF; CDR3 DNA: TGTGCCTCGGTGGGGGGGGACAGCTCCTACGAGCAGTTCTTC
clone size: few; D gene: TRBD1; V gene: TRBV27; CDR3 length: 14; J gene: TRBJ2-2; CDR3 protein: CASRQGLVTGELFF; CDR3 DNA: TGTGCCAGCAGACAGGGGCTGGTTACCGGGGAGCTGTTTTTT
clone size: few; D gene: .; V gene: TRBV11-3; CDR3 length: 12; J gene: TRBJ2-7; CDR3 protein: CASRDRYNEQYF; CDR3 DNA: TGTGCCAGCAGGGACCGTTACAATGAGCAGTACTTC
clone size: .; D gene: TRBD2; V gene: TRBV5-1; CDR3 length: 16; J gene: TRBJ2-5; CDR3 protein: CASGAGISSGSWEQYF; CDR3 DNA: TGCGCCAGCGGTGCTGGAATATCCAGCGGGAGTTGGGAGCAGTACTTC
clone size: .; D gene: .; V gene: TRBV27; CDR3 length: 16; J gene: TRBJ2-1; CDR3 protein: CASSTGMVSSYNEQFF; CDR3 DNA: TGTGCCAGCAGCACAGGGATGGTGAGCTCCTACAATGAGCAGTTCTTC
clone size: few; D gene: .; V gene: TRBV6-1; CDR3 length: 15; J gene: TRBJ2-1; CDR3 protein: CASSVLQGTYNEQFF; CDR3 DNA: TGTGCCAGCAGTGTGCTACAGGGTACCTACAATGAGCAGTTCTTC
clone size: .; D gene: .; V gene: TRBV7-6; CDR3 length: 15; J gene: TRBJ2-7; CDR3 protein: CASSTLHYRGDEQYF; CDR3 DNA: TGTGCCAGCAGCACCCTGCATTACCGGGGCGACGAGCAGTACTTC
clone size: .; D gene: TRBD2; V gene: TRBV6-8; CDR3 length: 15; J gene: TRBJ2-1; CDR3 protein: CASGFSGRPYNEQFF; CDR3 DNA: TGTGCCAGCGGATTTAGCGGGAGGCCCTACAATGAGCAGTTCTTC
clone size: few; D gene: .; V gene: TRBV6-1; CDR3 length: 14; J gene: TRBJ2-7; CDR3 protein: CVAGAGERGNEQYF; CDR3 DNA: TGTGTAGCCGGCGCGGGGGAGAGGGGGAATGAGCAGTACTTC
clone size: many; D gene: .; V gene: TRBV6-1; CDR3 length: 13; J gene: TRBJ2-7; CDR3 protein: CASSWAVNNEQYF; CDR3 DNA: TGTGCCAGCAGTTGGGCCGTTAACAATGAGCAGTACTTC
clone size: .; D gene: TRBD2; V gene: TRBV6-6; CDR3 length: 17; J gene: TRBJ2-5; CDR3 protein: CASSYGRLAGGYNEQYF; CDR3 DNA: TGTGCCAGCAGTTACGGGAGACTAGCGGGAGGGTACAATGAGCAGTACTTC
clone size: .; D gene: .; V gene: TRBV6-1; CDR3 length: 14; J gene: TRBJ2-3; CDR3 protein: CASLVSTGTDTQYF; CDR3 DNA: TGTGCCAGCCTGGTGTCTACCGGCACAGATACGCAGTATTTT
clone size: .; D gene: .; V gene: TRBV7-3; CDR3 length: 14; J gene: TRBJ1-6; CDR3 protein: CASSLQGYNSPLHF; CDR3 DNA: TGTGCCAGCAGCTTACAGGGATACAATTCACCCCTCCACTTT
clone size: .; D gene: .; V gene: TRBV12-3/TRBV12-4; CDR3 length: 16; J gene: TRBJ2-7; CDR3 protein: CASSFWGEPYYNEQYF; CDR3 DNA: TGTGCCAGCAGTTTTTGGGGGGAGCCGTACTACAATGAGCAGTACTTC
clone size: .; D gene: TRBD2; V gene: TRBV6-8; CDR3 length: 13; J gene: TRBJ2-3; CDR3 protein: CASSYSRLATQYF; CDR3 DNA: TGTGCCAGCAGTTACTCCCGACTAGCGACGCAGTATTTT
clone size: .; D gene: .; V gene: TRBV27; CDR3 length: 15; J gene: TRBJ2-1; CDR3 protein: CASSLSGSGHNEQFF; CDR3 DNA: TGTGCCAGCAGTTTATCGGGGAGTGGACACAATGAGCAGTTCTTC
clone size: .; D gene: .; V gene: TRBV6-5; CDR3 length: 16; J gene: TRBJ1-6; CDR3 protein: CASSYSAGVHNSPLHF; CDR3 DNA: TGTGCCAGCAGTTACTCCGCAGGGGTCCATAATTCACCCCTCCACTTT
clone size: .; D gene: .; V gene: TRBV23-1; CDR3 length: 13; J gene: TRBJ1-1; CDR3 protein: CASSPTSQGEAFF; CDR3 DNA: TGCGCCAGCTCGCCAACCTCGCAGGGAGAAGCTTTCTTT
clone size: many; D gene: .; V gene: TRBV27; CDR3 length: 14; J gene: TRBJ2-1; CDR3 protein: CAGGGERRDNEQFF; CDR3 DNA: TGTGCCGGCGGGGGCGAGCGGAGAGACAATGAGCAGTTCTTC